This TCR beta chain comes out of a study of beta chain features in type 1 diabetes. Study-wide results and limits: Shorter TCRB CDR3s, moderately but significantly so, marked every one of the four CD4+ subsets in Type 1 diabetes patients.

Reverse transcribing all isolated RNA meant expressed TCRB transcripts were sequenced. Only in-frame clones appear in the TCRdb table, and some are missing; sequencing was by immunoSEQ multiplex PCR. The sample contains 600,000 or so clones, roughly an eighth of which appear only once. This clone was counted only a few times. What it binds is not known. This TCR was sampled from a man aged 30 to 39 with type 1 diabetes. The source material was naive CD4+ T cells from blood.

This CDR3 reads CAWEDSPGNTIYF. CDR3 DNA sequence: TGTGCCTGGGAGGACAGCCCTGGAAACACCATATATTTT. This sequence joins TRBV30 and TRBJ1-3; possibly TRBD1 for D (6 bases). Deletions cut 5 bases from V and 2 bases from J, with 10 bases between. Germline lookup yields CDR1 GTSNPN and CDR2 SVGIG (reference sequence). CDR3 length: 13 residues. Full variable domain (remainder filled in from reference TRBV30 and TRBJ1-3): SQTIHQWPATLVQPVGSPLSLECTVEGTSNPNLYWYRQAAGRGLQLLFYSVGIGQISSEVPQNLSASRPQDRQFILSSKKLLLSDSGFYLCAWEDSPGNTIYFGEGSWLTVV.